This T cell receptor (beta chain) was retrieved from a study of blood T cell repertoires in COVID-19. Overall study: Italy, Spain and the United States were the sources of the convalescent and acute COVID-19 samples. In each case, the material was cDNA or gDNA derived from T cells, B-cell-depleted T cells, or PBMCs.

Assay used: immunoSEQ multiplex PCR; TCRdb lists only in-frame clones, some missing. This table holds more than 300,000 clones, 88% found once. Seattle's enrolled individuals joined amid active infection and were then monitored longitudinally. The sequence was obtained from a woman aged 70 to 79 with COVID-19, enrolled during active disease. Sequences were obtained from peripheral blood.

The CDR3 DNA is TGCAGTGCTAGAGTTAGCGAGCCCCAGCATTTT. Its translation is CSARVSEPQHF. The chain is built from TRBV20-1 and TRBJ1-5; no clear D. Germline V lookup: CDR1 DFQATT, CDR2 SNEGSKA (reference sequence). The CDR3 totals 11 residues. V lost 1 base to trimming and J lost 8 bases, with 6 bases between them.